These 6 T cell receptor beta chains share one sample of origin, sequenced in a study of blood T cell repertoires in COVID-19. Generated by immunoSEQ multiplex PCR, the TCRdb table keeps only in-frame clones and is missing some. The table lists about 90,000 clones, about nine tenths of them singletons, with about 3.2% in the top ten. The sample consisted of peripheral blood. The receptors derive from a woman in her seventies with acute or convalescent COVID-19.

This clone occurred once. For the CDR3, the DNA is TGTGCCAGCAGTTTTCCCGCGTCCTACGAGCAGTACGTC. Its translation is CASSFPASYEQYV. The chain carries TRBV28 and TRBJ2-7; D unclear. The CDR3 loop spans 13 amino acids. V was pared by 3 bases and J by 1 base, with 7 bases between. Per germline, CDR1 MDHEN and CDR2 SYDVKM.

The chain links TRBV4-2 to TRBJ1-1, with D perhaps TRBD1 (6 bases). Between the trimmed V and J ends, which lost 0 bases and 4 bases, there was a span of 15 bases. Germline lookup yields CDR1 LGHNA and CDR2 YNFKEQ. The CDR3 length is 16 residues. The CDR3: CASSQEVGGRVTEAFF. In DNA, the CDR3 is TGTGCCAGCAGCCAAGAGGTTGGGGGCCGGGTCACTGAAGCTTTCTTT.

CDR3 nucleotide sequence: TGTGCCAGCAAATCGGAGACAGGGAATCAGCCCCAGCATTTT. It translates to CASKSETGNQPQHF. The chain joins TRBV2 to TRBJ1-5, with 7 bases identical to TRBD1. The CDR3 extends over 14 amino acids. Germline V gene lookup returns CDR1 SNHLY and CDR2 FYNNEI. Unmatched junction bases numbered 7, after V lost 7 bases and J lost 4 bases.

The J gene is TRBJ1-6, the V gene TRBV14; D unclear. Trimming removed 4 bases from V and 8 bases from J, with 15 bases in between. The CDR3 is made up of 15 amino acids. Germline V gene lookup returns CDR1 SGHDN and CDR2 FVKESK. The CDR3 is CASSPLGRLDSPLHF. CDR3 in DNA: TGTGCCAGCAGCCCGTTGGGGAGGTTGGATTCACCCCTCCACTTT.

The chain joins TRBV12-3 or TRBV12-4 to TRBJ2-5; tentatively, D is TRBD1 (6 bases). V lost 6 bases and J 2 bases, leaving 10 bases between the germline ends. CDR3 size: 13 residues. CDR3 DNA: TGTGCCAGCAGACGGACAGCACAAGAGACCCAGTACTTC. Its translation is CASRRTAQETQYF.

The table lists this clone with a few counts. This chain connects TRBV18 to TRBJ2-1, with 10 bases matching TRBD2. This CDR3 is built from 15 residues. Germline V gene sequence: CDR1 KGHSH, CDR2 LQKENI. V was pared by 5 bases and J by 2 bases, with 3 bases of the junction left unmatched. CDR3 DNA: TGTGCCAGCTCAACAAGCGGGGGGGCCTACAATGAGCAGTTCTTC. Its translation: CASSTSGGAYNEQFF.